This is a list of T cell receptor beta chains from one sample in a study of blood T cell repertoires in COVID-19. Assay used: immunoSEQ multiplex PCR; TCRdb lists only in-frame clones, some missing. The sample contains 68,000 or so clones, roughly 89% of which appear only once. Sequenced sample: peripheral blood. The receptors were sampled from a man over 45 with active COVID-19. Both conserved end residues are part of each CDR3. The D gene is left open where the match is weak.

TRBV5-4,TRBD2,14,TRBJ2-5,CASSFERGQETQYF
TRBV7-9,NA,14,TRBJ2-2,CASSLVAGTGELFF
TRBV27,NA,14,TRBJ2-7,CASSLLDLPYEQYF
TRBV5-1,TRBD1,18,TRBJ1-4,CASSLVRTGEPILEKLFF
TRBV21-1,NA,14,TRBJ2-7,CASSKAGVIGEQYF
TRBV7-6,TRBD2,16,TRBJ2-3,CASSPLAGGVTDTQYF
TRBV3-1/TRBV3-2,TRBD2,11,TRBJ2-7,CASSHGGEQYF
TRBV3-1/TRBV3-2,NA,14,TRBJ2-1,CASSQGLAAHEQFF
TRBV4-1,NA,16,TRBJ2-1,CASSPTGGSSYNEQFF
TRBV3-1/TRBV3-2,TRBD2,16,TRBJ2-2,CASSQGLAGNAGELFF
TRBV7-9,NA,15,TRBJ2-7,CASSTTGAISYEQYF
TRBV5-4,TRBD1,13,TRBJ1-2,CASSSAGGARYTF
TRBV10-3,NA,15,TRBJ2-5,CAISEVGRYQETQYF
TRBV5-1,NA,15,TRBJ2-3,CASSLPLTATDTQYF
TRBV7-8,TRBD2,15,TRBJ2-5,CASSLQRGVQETQYF
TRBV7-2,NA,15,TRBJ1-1,CASSLDSRGYTEAFF